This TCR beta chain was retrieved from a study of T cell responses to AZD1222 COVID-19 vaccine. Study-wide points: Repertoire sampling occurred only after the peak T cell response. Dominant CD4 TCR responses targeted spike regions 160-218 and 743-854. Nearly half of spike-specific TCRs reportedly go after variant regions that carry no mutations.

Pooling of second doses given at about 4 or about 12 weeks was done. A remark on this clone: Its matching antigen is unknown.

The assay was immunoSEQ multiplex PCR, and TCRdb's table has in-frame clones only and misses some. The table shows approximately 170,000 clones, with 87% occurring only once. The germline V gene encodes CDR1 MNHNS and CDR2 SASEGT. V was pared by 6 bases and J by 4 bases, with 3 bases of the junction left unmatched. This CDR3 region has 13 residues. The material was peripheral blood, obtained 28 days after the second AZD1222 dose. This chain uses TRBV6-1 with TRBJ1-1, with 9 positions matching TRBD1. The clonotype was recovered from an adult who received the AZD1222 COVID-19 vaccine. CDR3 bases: TGTGCCAGCAGGACGACAGGGGGCACTGAAGCTTTCTTT. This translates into CASRTTGGTEAFF.